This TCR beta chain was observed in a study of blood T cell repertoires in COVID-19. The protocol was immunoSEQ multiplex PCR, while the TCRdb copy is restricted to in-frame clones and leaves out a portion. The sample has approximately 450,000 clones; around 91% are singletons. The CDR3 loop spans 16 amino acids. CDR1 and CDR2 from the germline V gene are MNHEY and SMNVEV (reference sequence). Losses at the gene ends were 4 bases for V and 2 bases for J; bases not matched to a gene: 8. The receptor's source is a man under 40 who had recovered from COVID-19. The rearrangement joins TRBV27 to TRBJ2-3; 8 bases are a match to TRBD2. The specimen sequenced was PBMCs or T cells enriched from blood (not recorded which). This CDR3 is CASSWGRTSFTDTQYF. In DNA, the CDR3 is TGTGCCAGCAGTTGGGGGCGGACTAGCTTCACAGATACGCAGTATTTT.